This is a list of T cell receptor beta chains from one sample in a study of cytomegalovirus exposure and HLA in healthy donors. The repertoire was sequenced with immunoSEQ multiplex PCR; TCRdb's copy has only in-frame clones and lacks some. The data show 160,000 or so clones, with around 82% seen just once and around 6% held by the top ten. Sequenced input: PBMCs. These receptors were obtained from a middle-aged man in good health and CMV-seronegative. The CDR3 runs from the conserved cysteine through the conserved F or W. D genes are given only for firm matches. Not all rows give a size; the values are once, few, many and, for expanded clones, a class.

CDR3aa	CDR3nt	d_gene	v_gene	abundance	j_gene
CATGGGTGTQYF	TGTGCCACCGGGGGGGGGACAGGGACGCAGTATTTT	.	TRBV28	.	TRBJ2-3
CASSEASGLWLAGELFF	TGTGCCAGCAGTGAAGCGTCCGGACTATGGCTCGCCGGGGAGCTGTTTTTT	.	TRBV2	.	TRBJ2-2
CASSQDLGAVYNEQFF	TGCGCCAGCAGCCAAGATTTGGGGGCCGTATACAATGAGCAGTTCTTC	.	TRBV4-3	.	TRBJ2-1
CASTGAGYQPQHF	TGTGCCAGCACTGGGGCAGGGTATCAGCCCCAGCATTTT	.	TRBV6-6	.	TRBJ1-5
CASSPASGNGNTIYF	TGTGCCAGCTCTCCCGCCTCAGGGAATGGAAACACCATATATTTT	.	TRBV18	.	TRBJ1-3
CASSLRQGDYGYTF	TGTGCCAGCAGCTTGCGCCAAGGAGATTATGGCTACACCTTC	.	TRBV5-4	few	TRBJ1-2
CASSRAGGLQSSGANVLTF	TGTGCCAGCAGTAGAGCGGGGGGCCTCCAAAGCTCTGGGGCCAACGTCCTGACTTTC	TRBD2	TRBV5-4	.	TRBJ2-6
CASSTTGGQETQYF	TGTGCCAGTAGTACCACGGGAGGCCAGGAGACCCAGTACTTC	TRBD2	TRBV19	.	TRBJ2-5
CASSPGSSYNEQFF	TGTGCCAGCTCACCAGGCAGTTCCTACAATGAGCAGTTCTTC	.	TRBV18	.	TRBJ2-1
CASSSDRAYEQYF	TGTGCCAGCAGTTCGGACAGGGCCTACGAGCAGTACTTC	TRBD1	TRBV27	.	TRBJ2-7
CASSVGLAQETQYF	TGTGCCAGCAGCGTCGGACTAGCACAAGAGACCCAGTACTTC	TRBD2	TRBV9	.	TRBJ2-5
CSAHGRTLPYEQYF	TGCAGCGCCCACGGAAGGACTCTCCCCTACGAGCAGTACTTC	.	TRBV29-1	.	TRBJ2-7
CASSLLGQGNYGYTF	TGCGCCAGCAGCCTCCTAGGACAGGGCAACTATGGCTACACCTTC	TRBD1	TRBV5-1	.	TRBJ1-2
CASSTQTSLAYEQYF	TGTGCCAGCAGTACCCAAACGTCTTTAGCCTACGAGCAGTACTTC	.	TRBV2	.	TRBJ2-7
CASSILDRGSEQYF	TGTGCCAGCAGCATCCTGGACAGGGGAAGCGAGCAGTACTTC	.	TRBV21-1	.	TRBJ2-7
CASSPRGGNYNEQFF	TGTGCCAGTAGTCCCCGGGGGGGGAACTACAATGAGCAGTTCTTC	TRBD2	TRBV19	.	TRBJ2-1
CATLTRDRGRYGYTF	TGTGCCACCTTAACAAGGGACAGGGGTAGATATGGCTACACCTTC	TRBD1	TRBV19	.	TRBJ1-2
CASRQGGETQYF	TGCGCCAGCAGGCAGGGAGGGGAGACCCAGTACTTC	TRBD2	TRBV5-1	.	TRBJ2-5
CASREGQNPNYGYTF	TGTGCCAGCAGAGAAGGACAGAACCCTAACTATGGCTACACCTTC	.	TRBV6-1	few	TRBJ1-2
CAWSETPTGGAENEQFF	TGTGCCTGGAGCGAAACACCGACAGGGGGCGCGGAAAATGAGCAGTTCTTC	TRBD1	TRBV30	.	TRBJ2-1
CASSSPRGISGANVLTF	TGTGCCAGCAGCTCCCCGCGGGGCATTTCTGGGGCCAACGTCCTGACTTTC	.	TRBV7-2	.	TRBJ2-6
CASSPAFGQGENEQYF	TGTGCCAGCAGCCCGGCTTTCGGACAGGGTGAAAACGAGCAGTACTTC	TRBD1	TRBV9	.	TRBJ2-7
CASSLGGSANTEAFF	TGCGCCAGCAGCTTGGGAGGCAGCGCGAACACTGAAGCTTTCTTT	.	TRBV5-1	.	TRBJ1-1
CSADPTAGTGSYGYTF	TGCAGCGCCGACCCGACCGCCGGGACAGGGTCCTATGGCTACACCTTC	TRBD1	TRBV29-1	.	TRBJ1-2
CASSPSQGRETQYF	TGCGCCAGCAGCCCGTCCCAGGGCCGGGAGACCCAGTACTTC	.	TRBV4-3	.	TRBJ2-5
CASSVSGIAGADTQYF	TGTGCCAGCAGCGTTAGCGGTATAGCGGGGGCAGATACGCAGTATTTT	TRBD2	TRBV7-2	.	TRBJ2-3
CASSPRESTDTQYF	TGTGCCAGCAGCCCACGGGAAAGCACAGATACGCAGTATTTT	.	TRBV14	.	TRBJ2-3
CASSLGGGVTGELFF	TGCGCCAGCAGCTTGGGAGGGGGTGTCACCGGGGAGCTGTTTTTT	.	TRBV5-1	.	TRBJ2-2
CASSTRKDRDEAFF	TGTGCCAGCAGCACCCGAAAGGACAGGGATGAAGCTTTCTTT	.	TRBV21-1	once	TRBJ1-1
CASSLRTGGVEETQYF	TGTGCCAGCAGCTTAAGGACAGGGGGGGTCGAAGAGACCCAGTACTTC	TRBD1	TRBV13	once	TRBJ2-5
CASSQARADSYEQYF	TGCGCCAGCAGCCAAGCGAGGGCGGACTCCTACGAGCAGTACTTC	.	TRBV4-3	.	TRBJ2-7
CASSFRVGNQPQHF	TGTGCCAGCAGTTTCAGGGTAGGGAACCAGCCCCAGCATTTT	.	TRBV27	.	TRBJ1-5
CASSSQGGRAYEQYF	TGTGCCAGCAGTTCCCAAGGGGGCAGAGCCTACGAGCAGTACTTC	TRBD1	TRBV6-5	.	TRBJ2-7
CASSLRSYEQYF	TGTGCCAGCAGCTTACGGTCCTACGAGCAGTACTTC	.	TRBV7-2	.	TRBJ2-7
CASSLEGDYGYTF	TGCGCCAGCAGCTTGGAAGGGGACTATGGCTACACCTTC	.	TRBV5-1	.	TRBJ1-2
CASSLSAGLPGEQYF	TGTGCCAGCAGCTTAAGTGCGGGTCTCCCGGGGGAGCAGTACTTC	.	TRBV7-2	.	TRBJ2-7
CASSPRQGWGTLGNTIYF	TGTGCCAGCTCACCACGGCAGGGGTGGGGAACCCTCGGAAACACCATATATTTT	.	TRBV18	.	TRBJ1-3
CASSPATGSYEQYF	TGTGCCAGCTCACCAGCGACAGGTTCCTACGAGCAGTACTTC	.	TRBV18	.	TRBJ2-7
CASSWLERSSYEQYF	TGTGCCAGCAGCTGGTTGGAGCGGAGCTCCTACGAGCAGTACTTC	.	TRBV7-2	few	TRBJ2-7
CASSPGEHEQFF	TGTGCCAGCTCACCAGGGGAGCATGAGCAGTTCTTC	.	TRBV18	.	TRBJ2-1
CASSGGQSSYEQYF	TGCGCCAGCAGCGGGGGACAGAGCTCCTACGAGCAGTACTTC	TRBD1	TRBV5-1	.	TRBJ2-7
CASSSTVSSYNEQFF	TGTGCCAGCAGTTCGACAGTTAGCTCCTACAATGAGCAGTTCTTC	.	TRBV6-6	.	TRBJ2-1
CASSNSERLAGANEQFF	TGTGCCAGCAGCAATAGTGAAAGACTAGCGGGAGCTAATGAGCAGTTCTTC	TRBD2	TRBV7-9	once	TRBJ2-1
CAISDIGGRTYEQYF	TGTGCCATCAGTGATATCGGGGGTAGGACCTACGAGCAGTACTTC	.	TRBV10-3	.	TRBJ2-7
CASSIVGGRGTDTQYF	TGTGCCAGTAGTATAGTCGGGGGGCGCGGCACAGATACGCAGTATTTT	.	TRBV19	few	TRBJ2-3
CAVGTALAGAYEQYF	TGTGCCGTCGGGACGGCGCTAGCGGGAGCCTACGAGCAGTACTTC	TRBD2	TRBV7-7	.	TRBJ2-7
CASNTGGVHSYEQYF	TGTGCCAGCAATACAGGGGGCGTCCACTCCTACGAGCAGTACTTC	TRBD1	TRBV6-6	.	TRBJ2-7
CASSRGPKETQYF	TGCGCCAGCAGCCGGGGCCCAAAAGAGACCCAGTACTTC	.	TRBV4-1	few	TRBJ2-5
CASSLGGLAGYTF	TGCGCCAGCAGCTTGGGGGGGCTTGCGGGCTACACCTTC	.	TRBV5-1	.	TRBJ1-2
CASSLTPGQYF	TGTGCCAGCAGCCTGACACCCGGACAGTACTTC	.	TRBV5-8	.	TRBJ2-7